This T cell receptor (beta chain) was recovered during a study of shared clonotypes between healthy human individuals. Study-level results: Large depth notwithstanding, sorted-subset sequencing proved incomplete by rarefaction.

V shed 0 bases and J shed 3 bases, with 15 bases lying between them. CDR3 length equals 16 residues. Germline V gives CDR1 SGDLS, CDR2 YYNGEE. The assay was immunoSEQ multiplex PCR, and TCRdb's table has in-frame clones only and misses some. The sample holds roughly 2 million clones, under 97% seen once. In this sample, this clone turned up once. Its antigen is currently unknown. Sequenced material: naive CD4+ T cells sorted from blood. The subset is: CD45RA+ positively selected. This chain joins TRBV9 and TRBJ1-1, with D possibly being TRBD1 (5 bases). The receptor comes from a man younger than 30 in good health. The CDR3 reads CASSVELGTPDTEAFF. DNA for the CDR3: TGTGCCAGCAGCGTAGAACTCGGGACCCCGGACACTGAAGCTTTCTTT.